This passage covers 18 T cell receptor beta chains from one sample sequenced in a study of cytomegalovirus exposure and HLA in healthy donors. The PCR made use of 60 Vbeta and 13 Jbeta primers. The method was immunoSEQ multiplex PCR; TCRdb's version includes in-frame clones alone and lacks a portion of them. Among a few hundred thousand clones listed, about 80% were seen once. The specimen was PBMCs. The receptor set was obtained from a man aged 18-30 years in good health and CMV-seronegative.

The chain couples TRBV30 to TRBJ1-6; TRBD1 matches at 9 bases. V shed 3 bases, J shed 7 bases, and the junction held 13 bases outside the gene matches. The CDR3 extends over 17 amino acids. Germline V CDR1 and CDR2: GTSNPN, SVGIG (reference sequence). This CDR3 is CAWRGRWTGAENSPLHF. As DNA, the CDR3 is TGTGCCTGGAGGGGGAGGTGGACAGGGGCTGAGAATTCACCCCTCCACTTT.

The CDR3 nucleotides read TGTGCCAGCAGCTTGTTTGGTCCAGGGGGCAACACTGAAGCTTTCTTT. As protein: CASSLFGPGGNTEAFF. The chain carries TRBV5-6 and TRBJ1-1, with 8 bases matching TRBD1. Germline values: CDR1 SGHDT, CDR2 YYEEEE. After removal of 1 base from V and 2 bases from J, the junction contained 7 bases not matched to a gene. The CDR3 loop spans 16 amino acids.

This clone was seen just once. This sequence joins TRBV5-4 and TRBJ2-3; 12 bases agree with TRBD1. Trimming took 7 bases from V and 2 from J; bases not matched to a gene: 5. CDR1 is SGHNT, CDR2 YYREEE, per germline (reference sequence). The CDR3 totals 15 residues. Written as DNA, the CDR3 is TGTGCCAGCGGCCGGGACAGGGGGCACACAGATACGCAGTATTTT. Translated: CASGRDRGHTDTQYF.

The CDR3, as DNA: TGTGCCAGCAGTTTCGGGGTTTCACCCCTCCACTTT. It encodes CASSFGVSPLHF. V is TRBV6-6 and J is TRBJ1-6; D unresolved. Per the germline V gene, CDR1 is MNHNY and CDR2 is SVGAGI (reference sequence). The V gene lost 4 bases and the J gene lost 9 bases, with 7 bases spanning the gap. CDR3 length equals 12 residues.

The V and J genes are TRBV7-9 and TRBJ2-5, with a possible D match to TRBD2 (6 bases). In germline, CDR1 is SEHNR, CDR2 FQNEAQ (reference sequence). CDR3 length equals 15 residues. The germline V and J ends were trimmed by 2 bases and 5 bases, with 15 bases remaining between them. Written as DNA, the CDR3 is TGTGCCAGCAGCTTACTGCGGGGTGGGCTTGAGACCCAGTACTTC. The encoded protein is CASSLLRGGLETQYF.

This clone was seen more than once but under ten times. J is TRBJ2-2 and V is TRBV28, with 10 bases that match TRBD1. The J segment lost 6 bases and the V segment lost 7 bases, leaving 8 bases of the junction unmatched. CDR1 and CDR2 (germline): MDHEN, SYDVKM. CDR3 size: 15 residues. CDR3 protein: CASNPGTGDAGELFF. The CDR3 DNA reads TGTGCCAGCAACCCCGGGACAGGGGATGCCGGGGAGCTGTTTTTT.

The chain uses TRBV19 and TRBJ1-5; no clear D gene. This CDR3 is 17 amino acids long. Trimming took 6 bases from V and 0 from J, leaving 18 bases between them. Germline assignment: CDR1 LNHDA and CDR2 SQIVND (reference sequence). This CDR3 reads CASRGAAFPSSNQPQHF. CDR3 bases: TGTGCCAGTAGAGGAGCAGCCTTCCCGAGTAGCAATCAGCCCCAGCATTTT.

The chain couples TRBV5-1 to TRBJ2-3; TRBD2 agrees at 12 bases. The CDR3 contains 15 residues. The trim removed 3 bases at V and 2 bases at J, leaving 1 base unmatched. The germline V gene has CDR1 SGHRS and CDR2 YFSETQ. The CDR3 sequence is CASSWTSGVTDTQYF. The CDR3 region has the DNA TGCGCCAGCAGCTGGACTAGCGGGGTCACAGATACGCAGTATTTT.

The rearrangement joins TRBV2 to TRBJ2-1; 8 bases align to TRBD1. CDR1 is SNHLY, CDR2 FYNNEI, per germline. Unmatched junction bases numbered 11, after V lost 7 bases and J lost 0 bases. This CDR3 region has 17 residues. CDR3 bases: TGTGCCAGCATGATGACAGGGGTACTTAGCTCCTACAATGAGCAGTTCTTC. This codes for CASMMTGVLSSYNEQFF.

V and J are TRBV4-2 and TRBJ2-7; a possible D gene is TRBD1 (6 bases). The length of the CDR3 is 17 residues. With 0 bases removed from V and 3 bases from J, the gap between germline ends came to 18 bases. Germline V gives CDR1 LGHNA, CDR2 YNFKEQ. The DNA of the CDR3 is TGTGCCAGCAGCCAAGAATGGAGACAGGAAGGGCACTACGAGCAGTACTTC. This codes for CASSQEWRQEGHYEQYF.

This clone appeared once. This sequence joins TRBV12-5 and TRBJ2-3; the D gene is possibly TRBD1 (6 bases). V lost 7 bases and J 2 bases, leaving 19 bases between the germline ends. Germline V gene sequence: CDR1 LGHNT, CDR2 FRNRAP. This CDR3 spans 16 amino acids. The CDR3 spells CASAPYRTVVTDTQYF. The CDR3 region has the DNA TGTGCTAGTGCCCCGTACCGGACAGTGGTCACAGATACGCAGTATTTT.

V gene TRBV14 combines with J gene TRBJ2-1, with TRBD2 matching over 14 bases. This CDR3 comprises 17 residues. V shed 4 bases, J shed 6 bases, and the junction held 8 bases outside the gene matches. Germline V lookup: CDR1 SGHDN, CDR2 FVKESK. This CDR3 reads CASSPQGLAGVVNEQFF. Written as DNA, the CDR3 is TGTGCCAGCAGCCCGCAGGGACTAGCGGGAGTGGTCAATGAGCAGTTCTTC. The full variable domain, in which reference TRBV14 and TRBJ2-1 provide the parts outside the CDR3, is EAGVTQFPSHSVIEKGQTVTLRCDPISGHDNLYWYRRVMGKEIKFLLHFVKESKQDESGMPNNRFLAERTGGTYSTLKVQPAELEDSGVYFCASSPQGLAGVVNEQFFGPGTRLTVL.

The J gene is TRBJ1-4, the V gene TRBV29-1, with 8 bases aligning to TRBD1. Germline lookup yields CDR1 SQVTM and CDR2 ANQGSEA. With V trimmed by 4 bases and J by 8 bases, 6 bases remained unmatched. The CDR3 is made up of 13 amino acids. The CDR3 loop reads CSVGGGQAEKLFF. DNA for the CDR3: TGCAGCGTTGGGGGGGGACAGGCGGAAAAACTGTTTTTT. The full variable domain, rest sourced from reference TRBV29-1 and TRBJ1-4, is SAVISQKPSRDICQRGTSLTIQCQVDSQVTMMFWYRQQPGQSLTLIATANQGSEATYESGFVIDKFPISRPNLTFSTLTVSNMSPEDSSIYLCSVGGGQAEKLFFGSGTQLSVL.

This chain links TRBV18 with TRBJ1-5; TRBD1 aligns across 7 bases. CDR1 KGHSH and CDR2 LQKENI come from the germline V gene. The CDR3 contains 15 residues. Trimming took 2 bases from V and 4 from J; bases not matched to a gene: 5. Here the CDR3 DNA reads TGTGCCAGCTCACCAGAAAGGGGGCTGAATCAGCCCCAGCATTTT. Residues: CASSPERGLNQPQHF.

The V gene is TRBV9, the J gene TRBJ2-5; perhaps TRBD1 as D (6 bases). The CDR3 covers 12 residues. Germline V CDR1 and CDR2: SGDLS, YYNGEE. The germline V and J ends were trimmed by 4 bases and 11 bases, with 15 bases remaining between them. The CDR3 region is CASSSTGQAQYF. CDR3 DNA sequence: TGTGCCAGCAGCTCGACAGGTCAGGCGCAGTACTTC.

The V gene is TRBV12-5, the J gene TRBJ1-4; D is undetermined. CDR1 LGHNT and CDR2 FRNRAP come from the germline V gene. V was pared by 5 bases and J by 1 base, with 14 bases between. The CDR3 runs to 16 residues. CDR3 coding DNA: TGTGCTAGTGGTCCCCAAGACGAGGGAACTAATGAAAAACTGTTTTTT. It specifies CASGPQDEGTNEKLFF.

This chain connects TRBV30 to TRBJ2-7; TRBD2 might be the D (6 bases). Germline V gene data show CDR1 as GTSNPN and CDR2 as SVGIG (reference sequence). The CDR3 is 14 amino acids. The V end lost 1 base, the J end lost 7 bases, and 17 bases lay between the germline ends. The CDR3 DNA reads TGTGCCTGGAGTGCCGTTCCTGCGCGGGGAGAGCAGTACTTC. Its protein product is CAWSAVPARGEQYF.

The V and J genes are TRBV18 and TRBJ2-5, with 7 bases matching TRBD2. V lost 6 bases and J lost 3; bases outside the gene matches: 7. Germline V CDR1 and CDR2: KGHSH, LQKENI. CDR3 length equals 14 residues. Here the CDR3 reads CASSPTSVEETQYF. In nucleotides, the CDR3 is TGTGCCAGCTCGCCTACTAGCGTAGAAGAGACCCAGTACTTC.